This record looks at one T cell receptor beta chain sequence and its context. The data were obtained in a study of spatial heterogeneity in lung cancer. Time point noted: blood at routine non-recurrence follow-up after resection. Sequencing of whole RNA from tumor, nontumor lung or frozen PBMC involved no sorting. V was clipped by 2 bases and J by 0 bases, with 17 bases between them. This CDR3 has 17 amino acids. Germline-derived CDR1 and CDR2 are WSHSY and SAAADI. TCRdb reprocessed the 5' RACE reads with MiXCR, giving one entry per CDR3 protein. Of 95,000 to 130,000 distinct CDR3 sequences in the sample, 10% to 15% were seen once.

V and J are TRBV10-2 and TRBJ2-7; either TRBD1 or TRBD2 may supply D (5 bases each). This clonotype was obtained from a male donor with early-stage non-small cell lung cancer. The starting material was PBMCs, obtained at follow-up. The CDR3 loop reads CASSERAGRASSYEQYF. In nucleotides, the CDR3 is TGCGCCAGCAGTGAGCGGGCGGGCAGGGCCAGCTCCTACGAGCAGTACTTC.